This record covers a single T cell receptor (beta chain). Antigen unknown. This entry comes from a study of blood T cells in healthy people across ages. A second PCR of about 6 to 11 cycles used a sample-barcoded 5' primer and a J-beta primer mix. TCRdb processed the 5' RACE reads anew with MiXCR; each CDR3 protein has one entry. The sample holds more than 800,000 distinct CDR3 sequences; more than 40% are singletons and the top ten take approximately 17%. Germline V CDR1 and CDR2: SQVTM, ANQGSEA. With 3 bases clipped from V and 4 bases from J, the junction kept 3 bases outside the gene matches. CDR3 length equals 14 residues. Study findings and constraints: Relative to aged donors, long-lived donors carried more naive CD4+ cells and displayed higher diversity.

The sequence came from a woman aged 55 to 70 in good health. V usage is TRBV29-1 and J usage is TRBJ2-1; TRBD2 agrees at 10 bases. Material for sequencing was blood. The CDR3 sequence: CSVEGTSEYNEQFF. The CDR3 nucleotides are TGCAGCGTTGAGGGGACTAGCGAGTACAATGAGCAGTTCTTC.